This T cell receptor (beta chain) was recovered during a study of blood T cell repertoires in COVID-19. Study-level background: The samples span acute and convalescent COVID-19 from the United States, Italy and Spain.

Per the authors' pipeline: Estimates of nucleated cell counts were drawn from the amplification of reference gene primers. Assay: immunoSEQ multiplex PCR; the TCRdb copy retains only in-frame clones and omits some. The V and J calls and clone size were taken over from that table, and D and trimming were inferred from the DNA. Found here are 250,000 to 350,000 clones, 89% of them singletons; the top ten hold 0.94%. The CDR3 is 15 amino acids. Germline CDR1 and CDR2: SGHDT and YYEEEE. The V gene lost 4 bases and the J gene lost 2 bases, with 15 bases spanning the gap. This clone has just one count. The receptor was isolated from a woman in her 40s who had recovered from COVID-19. Sample: peripheral blood. The chain has TRBV5-6 and TRBJ2-5, with D perhaps TRBD1 (5 bases). The CDR3 region is CASSPGHRAQETQYF. As DNA, the CDR3 is TGTGCCAGCAGCCCAGGACACCGAGCTCAAGAGACCCAGTACTTC. The whole variable domain, filled in from reference TRBV5-6 and TRBJ2-5, reads DAGVTQSPTHLIKTRGQQVTLRCSPKSGHDTVSWYQQALGQGPQFIFQYYEEEERQRGNFPDRFSGHQFPNYSSELNVNALLLGDSALYLCASSPGHRAQETQYFGPGTRLLVL.